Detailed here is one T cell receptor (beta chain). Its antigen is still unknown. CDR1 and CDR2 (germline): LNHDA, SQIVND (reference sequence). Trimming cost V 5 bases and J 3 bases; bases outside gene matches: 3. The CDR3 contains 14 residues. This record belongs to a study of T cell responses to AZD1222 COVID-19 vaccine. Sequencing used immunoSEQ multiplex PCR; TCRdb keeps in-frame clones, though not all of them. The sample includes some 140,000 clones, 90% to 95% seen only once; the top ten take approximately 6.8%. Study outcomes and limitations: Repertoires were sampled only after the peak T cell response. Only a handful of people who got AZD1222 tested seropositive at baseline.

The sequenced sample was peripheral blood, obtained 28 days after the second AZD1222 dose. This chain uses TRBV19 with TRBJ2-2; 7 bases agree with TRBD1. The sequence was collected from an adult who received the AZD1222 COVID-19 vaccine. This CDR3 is CASSSTGHTGELFF. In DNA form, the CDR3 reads TGTGCCAGTAGTTCGACAGGGCACACCGGGGAGCTGTTTTTT.